Sequencing of this T cell receptor beta chain was carried out in a study of T-cell memory formation after mild COVID-19. Overall study context: TCR clusters were mostly donor specific. Study conclusions and caveats: The study found contracting CD4+ clones mainly in CM and EM and contracting CD8+ clones in EMRA. Researchers could not confirm that second-wave clones peaking on day 37 targeted SARS-CoV-2.

TCR alpha and TCR beta cDNA libraries carrying sample barcodes and UMIs were produced by 5'RACE using constant-segment primers. TCRdb analysed the 5' RACE reads with MiXCR anew, one entry per CDR3 protein. The data show approximately 390,000 distinct CDR3 sequences, approximately 15% seen once. A few counts support this clonotype. Antigen: not known. In germline, CDR1 is KGHDR, CDR2 SFDVKD. This CDR3 has 15 residues. The V end was cut by 3 bases, the J end by 4 bases, with 14 bases between. The chain has TRBV24-1 and TRBJ1-2; the D gene is possibly TRBD1 (6 bases). The material sequenced was PBMCs or a T cell subset sorted from them (not recorded which). The source is a man aged 18 to 29 who had mild COVID-19 (a few samples of this study predate the infection). Cell type and time point are not known. The CDR3 sequence: CATSDPSRGSYGYTF. The CDR3 DNA reads as TGTGCCACCAGTGATCCTTCCAGGGGTAGCTATGGCTACACCTTC.